A single sample is the source of the 8 T cell receptor beta chains below, sequenced in a study of cytomegalovirus exposure and HLA in healthy donors. Amplification used 60 Vbeta primers and 13 Jbeta primers. Profiled with immunoSEQ multiplex PCR; TCRdb holds only in-frame clones, not every one. The sample carries under 250,000 clones, around 80% recorded once. What was sequenced was PBMCs. These receptors were obtained from a woman aged 60-75 years in good health and CMV-seropositive.

This clone was observed a few times. This chain links TRBV14 with TRBJ2-2; no firm D call. CDR1 is SGHDN and CDR2 is FVKESK in the germline V gene. This CDR3 contains 13 residues. The V gene lost 4 bases and the J gene lost 4 bases, with 7 bases spanning the gap. This chain's CDR3 is CASSPYGTGELFF. CDR3 bases: TGTGCCAGCAGCCCTTACGGCACCGGGGAGCTGTTTTTT.

Here the CDR3 DNA reads TGTGCCAGCTCACCAGCGGCAGGGAGGCCAGATACGCAGTATTTT. Translating gives CASSPAAGRPDTQYF. The chain couples TRBV18 to TRBJ2-3; D is possibly TRBD2 (6 bases). Looked up from germline, CDR1 is KGHSH and CDR2 is LQKENI. The V end lost 2 bases, the J end lost 4 bases, and 13 bases lay between the germline ends. The CDR3 has 15 amino acids.

The J gene is TRBJ1-2, the V gene TRBV5-1; 7 bases line up with TRBD1. Germline assignment: CDR1 SGHRS and CDR2 YFSETQ. The V and J ends lost 4 bases and 3 bases, in that order; junction bases with no gene match: 9. This CDR3 is 15 amino acids long. CDR3 region: CASSHRFDRDYGYTF. The CDR3 region has the DNA TGCGCCAGCAGCCACCGTTTCGACAGGGACTATGGCTACACCTTC.

This clone has a handful of counts. This chain joins TRBV13 and TRBJ1-1; maybe TRBD1 (6 bases). V gave up 4 bases and J gave up 12 bases, with 15 bases separating them. The germline CDR1 and CDR2 sequences are PRHDT and FYEKMQ (reference sequence). The CDR3 is made up of 12 amino acids. This CDR3 is CASSSAQGLSFF. Here the CDR3 DNA reads TGTGCCAGCAGCTCAGCGCAGGGGTTATCTTTCTTT.

Turning to this clone: Other DNA sequences of this sample code for an identical CDR3. The rearrangement links TRBV5-1 to TRBJ2-5; D is ambiguous. This CDR3 spans 12 amino acids. V dropped 4 bases and J dropped 1 base, with 5 bases sitting between them. Germline values: CDR1 SGHRS, CDR2 YFSETQ. In DNA, the CDR3 is TGCGCCAGCAGCCCTACCCAAGAGACCCAGTACTTC. Translated: CASSPTQETQYF.

V usage is TRBV28 and J usage is TRBJ1-5, with D uncertain. Germline CDR1 is MDHEN and CDR2 is SYDVKM. The CDR3 runs to 11 residues. V lost 3 bases to trimming and J lost 9 bases, with 6 bases between them. CDR3 region: CASSFGPPQHF. The CDR3 region has the DNA TGTGCCAGCAGTTTTGGGCCGCCCCAGCATTTT.

Comment on this clone: A junction boundary mismatches the germline segment, possibly from a read error. V is TRBV5-4 and J is TRBJ2-7, with TRBD2 matching over 8 bases. From germline, CDR1 is SGHNT and CDR2 YYREEE (reference sequence). The CDR3 runs to 13 residues. DNA for the CDR3: TGTGCCAGCAGTTCCGGGGGGGAGCCGCGTTTTAACTTC. It translates to CASSSGGEPRFNF.

The chain couples TRBV7-9 to TRBJ1-1, with TRBD1 matching 7 bases. After removal of 6 bases from V and 0 bases from J, the junction contained 16 bases not matched to a gene. CDR1 and CDR2 from the germline V gene are SEHNR and FQNEAQ (reference sequence). The CDR3 is made up of 18 amino acids. CDR3 nucleotides: TGTGCCAGCAGGCCCACCGGGACAGCACGGCGAATGAACACTGAAGCTTTCTTT. It is translated as CASRPTGTARRMNTEAFF.